The rows below give T cell receptor beta chains drawn from one sample of a study of T cells in Graves' hyperthyroidism and ophthalmopathy. TCRdb ran MiXCR on the multiplex PCR reads and lists one entry per CDR3 protein. Of approximately 640,000 distinct CDR3 sequences in the sample, around 15% were seen once. The sequenced sample consisted of blood. The receptors originated from a woman aged 25 to 45 with Graves' hyperthyroidism. CDR3s include the opening cysteine and the closing phenylalanine or tryptophan. The D gene is left open where the match is weak. Only part of the rows carry a size: once, few, many, or a class if the clone is expanded.

TRBV11-2	TRBJ2-5	14	many	NA	TGTGCCAGCAGCCGGGGGTTTAGTCAAGAGACCCAGTACTTC	CASSRGFSQETQYF
TRBV10-3	TRBJ2-7	14	many	TRBD1	TGTGCCATCAGCCGGGACAGGGAACTTACGGAGCAGTACTTC	CAISRDRELTEQYF
TRBV2	TRBJ1-4	15	many	NA	TGTGCCAGCAGCCTAGCCGGGGGAGGGGATGAAAAACTGTTTTTT	CASSLAGGGDEKLFF
TRBV9	TRBJ2-1	14	few	TRBD2	TGTGCCAGCGGACGGGAGGGCCATTCCAATGAGCAGTTCTTC	CASGREGHSNEQFF
TRBV10-2	TRBJ2-7	16	NA	TRBD2	TGCGCCAGCAGTGAGACTAGCGGGAGTCTATCCTACGAGCAGTACTTC	CASSETSGSLSYEQYF
TRBV3-1	TRBJ2-1	14	NA	TRBD2	TGTGCCAGCAGTGACGGACTAGCGGGCAATGAGCAGTTCTTC	CASSDGLAGNEQFF
TRBV5-1	TRBJ2-2	15	many	TRBD1	TGCGCCAGCAGCGTAGGGACAGCGGACACCGGGGAGCTGTTTTTT	CASSVGTADTGELFF
TRBV9	TRBJ2-3	16	NA	NA	TGTGCCAGCAGCGGGGTCCGGGATATCCACACAGATACGCAGTATTTT	CASSGVRDIHTDTQYF
TRBV30	TRBJ2-3	13	NA	NA	TGTGCCTGGAGTGGGGATTCCAGAAGTACGCAGTATTTT	CAWSGDSRSTQYF
TRBV7-3	TRBJ1-2	14	NA	NA	TGTGCCAGCAGCTCCCCAGGGGTTTCGTATGGCTACACCTTC	CASSSPGVSYGYTF
TRBV6-2/TRBV6-3	TRBJ2-3	14	many	NA	TGTGCCAGCAGTTACTCGTATCGCACAGATACGCAGTATTTT	CASSYSYRTDTQYF
TRBV4-1	TRBJ2-2	16	few	NA	TGCGCCAGCAGCCAAGTGGTAGCACCGAACACCGGGGAGCTGTTTTTT	CASSQVVAPNTGELFF
TRBV30	TRBJ2-7	13	few	NA	TGTGCCTGGAGCTGGACTACCTCCTACGAGCAGTACTTC	CAWSWTTSYEQYF
TRBV12-3/TRBV12-4	TRBJ1-2	15	few	TRBD1	TGTGCCAGCAGTCCTCGCACGGAGGGGGCGCGAGGCTACACCTTC	CASSPRTEGARGYTF
TRBV20-1	TRBJ1-1	18	NA	NA	TGCAGTGCTAGAGGAAGGACAGCCCGGTTTCTACTGAACACTGAAGCTTTCTTT	CSARGRTARFLLNTEAFF
TRBV7-3	TRBJ2-7	15	NA	NA	TGTGCCAGCAGCGTTTCAGCGATGAGCTCCTACGAGCAGTACTTC	CASSVSAMSSYEQYF
TRBV2	TRBJ2-3	14	many	NA	TGTGCCAGCAGTGAAGAAGGGGTGGGAGATACGCAGTATTTT	CASSEEGVGDTQYF
TRBV20-1	TRBJ2-7	13	NA	NA	TGCAGTGCTATCGGGAACGGGATAGGCGAGCAGTACTTC	CSAIGNGIGEQYF
TRBV13	TRBJ2-1	15	many	NA	TGTGCCAGCAGCTTGGGGAGCCTGACCTACAATGAGCAGTTCTTC	CASSLGSLTYNEQFF
TRBV2	TRBJ2-1	14	many	TRBD1	TGTGCCAGCGAAAGAGGACAGGGTTACAATGAGCAGTTCTTC	CASERGQGYNEQFF
TRBV30	TRBJ2-7	13	many	NA	TGTGCCTGGAGTTCGGGACGTACCTACGAGCAGTACTTC	CAWSSGRTYEQYF
TRBV30	TRBJ2-5	13	NA	TRBD1	TGTGCCTGGAGGACAGGGACCCACGAGACCCAGTACTTC	CAWRTGTHETQYF
TRBV12-3/TRBV12-4	TRBJ1-4	15	few	NA	TGTGCCAGCAGTTTTTCGACGCAGGGAAATGAAAAACTGTTTTTT	CASSFSTQGNEKLFF
TRBV19	TRBJ2-7	13	few	NA	TGTGCCAGTAGTATGAGTCTTCTGGGTGAGCAGTACTTC	CASSMSLLGEQYF
TRBV20-1	TRBJ2-7	15	many	TRBD2	TGCAGTGCTAGAGGGACTAGCGGGACCTCCTACGAGCAGTACTTC	CSARGTSGTSYEQYF
TRBV20-1	TRBJ2-1	14	many	NA	TGCAGTGCCCAGCGTTCAGGGCCGGGGAGGGAGCAGTTCTTC	CSAQRSGPGREQFF
TRBV4-3	TRBJ2-2	16	NA	TRBD2	TGCGCCAGCAGGGTACGACTAGCGGGAGTAGAGGCAGAGCTGTTTTTT	CASRVRLAGVEAELFF